Following are 2 T cell receptor beta chains from one sample sequenced in a study of control samples from healthy donors and cancer patients. Profiling relied on immunoSEQ multiplex PCR, and the TCRdb table lists in-frame clones only, not all of them. The table has under 200,000 clones, approximately 93% seen once. Sequencing used blood. These receptors came from a woman in her 40s in good health.

This clone was counted a few times. The rearrangement uses TRBV6-5 and TRBJ1-1; 8 bases line up with TRBD1. The trim removed 2 bases at V and 7 bases at J, leaving 9 bases unmatched. CDR3 size: 15 residues. Germline loops: CDR1 MNHEY, CDR2 SVGAGI. CDR3 bases: TGTGCCAGCAGTTACCGGACAGGGACTGGCATTGAAGCTTTCTTT. Translated, it gives CASSYRTGTGIEAFF.

The rearrangement joins TRBV7-6 to TRBJ1-2; D is ambiguous. The V gene's germline CDR1 is SGHVS and CDR2 FNYEAQ. This CDR3 is built from 15 residues. The V and J ends lost 5 bases and 7 bases respectively, with 20 bases between them. In DNA form, the CDR3 reads TGTGCCAGCAGCCCCATAATGGCGGATGCTCGTGGCTACACCTTC. Its protein is CASSPIMADARGYTF. Filled out from reference TRBV7-6 and TRBJ1-2, the complete variable domain reads GAGVSQSPRYKVTKRGQDVALRCDPISGHVSLYWYRQALGQGPEFLTYFNYEAQQDKSGLPNDRFSAERPEGSISTLTIQRTEQRDSAMYRCASSPIMADARGYTFGSGTRLTVV.